The next 18 T cell receptor beta chains were all read from a single sample in a study of blood T cell repertoires in COVID-19. Assay used: immunoSEQ multiplex PCR; TCRdb lists only in-frame clones, some missing. The sample holds under 350,000 clones, around 90% seen once. Sequenced material: PBMCs or T cells enriched from blood (not recorded which). These receptors were collected from a man between 60 and 70 years old who had recovered from COVID-19.

This clone was counted between two and nine times. J is TRBJ2-1 and V is TRBV9, with 11 bases lining up with TRBD2. Germline CDR1 is SGDLS and CDR2 is YYNGEE. After removal of 0 bases from V and 15 bases from J, the junction contained 14 bases not matched to a gene. This CDR3 has 16 residues. CDR3 sequence reads: CASSVAGSGGAGSPFF. As DNA, the CDR3 is TGTGCCAGCAGCGTAGCGGGTAGCGGGGGGGCCGGGTCACCGTTCTTC. Full variable domain (outside the CDR3, taken from reference TRBV9 and TRBJ2-1): DSGVTQTPKHLITATGQRVTLRCSPRSGDLSVYWYQQSLDQGLQFLIQYYNGEERAKGNILERFSAQQFPDLHSELNLSSLELGDSALYFCASSVAGSGGAGSPFFGPGTRLTVL.

This sequence joins TRBV27 and TRBJ2-1, with TRBD2 identical over 9 bases. Germline values: CDR1 MNHEY, CDR2 SMNVEV (reference sequence). The CDR3 sequence is 16 residues long. Trimming took 5 bases from V and 0 from J; bases not matched to a gene: 5. The CDR3 region has the DNA TGTGCCAGCAGTAAAGCGGGGGGCCCCTCCTACAATGAGCAGTTCTTC. Amino acids: CASSKAGGPSYNEQFF.

This clone was detected only once. The CDR3 DNA sequence: TGTGCCTGGAGTGGGGCGGGGGGACGCACAGATACGCAGTATTTT. Its translation is CAWSGAGGRTDTQYF. This chain links TRBV30 with TRBJ2-3; 8 bases line up with TRBD2. CDR3 length equals 15 residues. The V segment lost 1 base and the J segment 1 base; nucleotides outside the gene matches: 4. Germline CDR1 reads GTSNPN; CDR2 reads SVGIG (reference sequence). Full variable domain (missing parts from reference TRBV30 and TRBJ2-3): SQTIHQWPATLVQPVGSPLSLECTVEGTSNPNLYWYRQAAGRGLQLLFYSVGIGQISSEVPQNLSASRPQDRQFILSSKKLLLSDSGFYLCAWSGAGGRTDTQYFGPGTRLTVL.

This clone was seen a single time. This sequence joins TRBV7-2 and TRBJ2-7; no clear D gene. Trimming pared 0 bases from V and 6 bases from J, leaving 3 bases between. From germline, CDR1 is SGHTA and CDR2 FQGNSA. This CDR3 has 11 residues. Here the CDR3 DNA reads TGTGCCAGCAGCTTAGCCGGCGAGCAGTACTTC. Its protein is CASSLAGEQYF.

The chain employs TRBV9 and TRBJ2-2, with 8 bases fitting TRBD1. The germline V gene has CDR1 SGDLS and CDR2 YYNGEE. CDR3 length: 15 residues. The V gene end was trimmed by 6 bases and the J gene end by 2 bases; junction bases not matched to a gene: 6. This CDR3 reads CASTGTGFNTGELFF. In DNA form, the CDR3 reads TGTGCCAGCACCGGGACAGGCTTTAACACCGGGGAGCTGTTTTTT.

The CDR3 here is CASSFEGWAQHF. CDR3 sequence (DNA): TGTGCCAGCAGTTTTGAGGGATGGGCCCAGCATTTT. The genes are TRBV12-3 or TRBV12-4 and TRBJ1-5; D uncertain. The CDR3 is 12 amino acids. The ends were cut back, 3 bases at V and 11 bases at J, with 11 bases in the middle.

The gene calls are TRBV5-1 and TRBJ1-2; 7 bases agree with TRBD1. This CDR3 has 16 amino acids. Trimming at V came to 1 base and at J to 1 base, leaving 7 bases not matched to a gene. The germline gives CDR1 SGHRS, CDR2 YFSETQ. CDR3 loop: CASSLNPGQINYGYTF. The CDR3 DNA sequence: TGCGCCAGCAGCTTGAATCCGGGACAGATTAACTATGGCTACACCTTC.

The gene calls are TRBV6-5 and TRBJ1-5; D uncertain. Trimming took off 6 bases at V and 5 bases at J, with 14 bases between the two ends. Per the germline V gene, CDR1 is MNHEY and CDR2 is SVGAGI. CDR3 size: 14 residues. The CDR3 loop is CASSPAGRHQPQHF. The DNA of the CDR3 is TGTGCCAGCAGCCCAGCGGGCCGTCATCAGCCCCAGCATTTT.

The chain has TRBV5-1 and TRBJ2-3; 7 bases match TRBD2. Germline-derived CDR1 and CDR2 are SGHRS and YFSETQ. This CDR3 is built from 16 residues. Trimming removed 4 bases from V and 0 bases from J; junction bases left unmatched: 8. CDR3 region: CASSRGDVESTDTQYF. The CDR3 DNA follows: TGCGCCAGCAGCCGGGGGGACGTAGAAAGCACAGATACGCAGTATTTT.

The V and J genes are TRBV6-2 or TRBV6-3 and TRBJ2-1; D gene unclear. The CDR3 is 17 amino acids. Trimming took off 5 bases at V and 3 bases at J, with 20 bases between the two ends. The germline gives CDR1 MNHEY, CDR2 SVGEGT. CDR3: CASSKTGVTQNYNEQFF. For the CDR3, the DNA is TGTGCCAGCAGTAAAACCGGTGTGACACAGAACTACAATGAGCAGTTCTTC.

The chain has TRBV3-1 (or the pseudogene TRBV3-2) and TRBJ2-3; D might be TRBD2 (6 bases). This CDR3 spans 19 amino acids. Germline V gene data show CDR1 as LGHDT and CDR2 as YNNKEL (reference sequence). V gave up 3 bases and J gave up 0 bases, with 22 bases separating them. The CDR3, as DNA: TGTGCCAGCAGCCACCCGGGGGTGATTCCTCGTCAGAGCACAGATACGCAGTATTTT. Translating it yields CASSHPGVIPRQSTDTQYF.

This clone was recorded once. The V and J genes are TRBV30 and TRBJ2-7, with 7 bases fitting TRBD1. The V and J ends lost 7 bases and 4 bases, in that order; junction bases with no gene match: 10. The CDR3 sequence is 13 residues long. From germline, CDR1 is GTSNPN and CDR2 SVGIG (reference sequence). CDR3: CASRPGQLYEQYF. As DNA, the CDR3 is TGTGCCTCGCGGCCGGGACAGCTTTACGAGCAGTACTTC.

The rearrangement joins TRBV15 to TRBJ2-1; 8 bases agree with TRBD1. The V gene's germline CDR1 is LNHNV and CDR2 YYDKDF (reference sequence). This CDR3 has 13 residues. V dropped 9 bases and J dropped 6; count of bases not matched to a gene: 7. CDR3 amino acids: CATHQGAVNEQFF. The CDR3, as DNA: TGTGCCACTCATCAGGGGGCCGTCAATGAGCAGTTCTTC.

This chain uses TRBV9 with TRBJ2-5; 8 bases agree with TRBD1. This CDR3 spans 15 amino acids. Germline CDR1 and CDR2: SGDLS and YYNGEE. The V gene end was trimmed by 2 bases and the J gene end by 4 bases; junction bases not matched to a gene: 7. The CDR3 protein is CASSVADRGAETQYF. Here the CDR3 DNA reads TGTGCCAGCAGCGTCGCCGACAGGGGAGCAGAGACCCAGTACTTC.

V gene TRBV7-8 combines with J gene TRBJ1-6; TRBD1 matches at 10 bases. Losses at the gene ends were 5 bases for V and 7 bases for J; bases not matched to a gene: 5. The germline CDR1 and CDR2 sequences are SGHVS and FQNEAQ. The CDR3 spans 15 residues. In DNA form, the CDR3 reads TGTGCCAGCAGCCCCAGACAGGGGGCGAATTCACCCCTCCACTTT. It is translated as CASSPRQGANSPLHF.

The chain recombines TRBV18 with TRBJ1-1; 10 bases fit TRBD1. The CDR3 has 21 residues. The V gene end was trimmed by 6 bases and the J gene end by 2 bases; junction bases not matched to a gene: 24. Germline CDR1 and CDR2: KGHSH and LQKENI. The CDR3 protein is CASSTSPWRQGARGRNTEAFF. CDR3 nucleotides: TGTGCCAGCTCCACCTCACCCTGGAGACAGGGGGCGCGGGGGAGAAACACTGAAGCTTTCTTT.

The chain combines TRBV20-1 with TRBJ2-1; perhaps TRBD1 as D (6 bases). CDR1 is DFQATT and CDR2 is SNEGSKA in the germline V gene (reference sequence). The CDR3 sequence is 11 residues long. The V end was cut by 3 bases, the J end by 13 bases, with 13 bases between. The CDR3 DNA sequence: TGCAGTGCTAGGACGGACAGCCAACAGTTCTTC. Protein sequence: CSARTDSQQFF.

The chain employs TRBV12-3 or TRBV12-4 and TRBJ1-2, with TRBD1 matching 7 bases. The V segment lost 5 bases and the J segment 4 bases; nucleotides outside the gene matches: 4. CDR3 length equals 13 residues. The CDR3 sequence: CASSDRVTYGYTF. In nucleotides, the CDR3 is TGTGCCAGCAGTGACAGGGTTACCTATGGCTACACCTTC.